The sequence of this T cell receptor (beta chain) was determined in a study of tumor and adjacent non-tumor tissue in lung cancer. Three rounds of nested PCR, following a modified ARM-PCR protocol, produced the TCRbeta library. TCRdb analysed the multiplex PCR reads with MiXCR anew, one entry per CDR3 protein. This sample has 60,000 or so distinct CDR3 sequences, with about 56% found just once. Germline CDR1 reads LGHNA; CDR2 reads YNFKEQ. Deletions cut 3 bases from V and 6 bases from J, with 14 bases between. The CDR3 consists of 14 residues. The template was RNA from unsorted bulk tissue. More than 3 cm separated this lung sample from the edge of the tumor.

The chain is built from TRBV4-2 and TRBJ1-2; D might be TRBD1 (5 bases). Source material: distant non-tumor lung tissue. The sequence was obtained from a man aged 65-85 years with non-small cell lung cancer. CDR3 in DNA: TGTGCCAGCAGCCACAGGATCGGGGACCATGGCTACACCTTC. Protein: CASSHRIGDHGYTF.